This T cell receptor beta chain is drawn from a study of regulatory T cells in long-lasting Graves disease. The time point is: persistent/refractory GD, antithyroid drugs over 5 years with positive TRAb. The TCR library was made from RNA extracted from PBMCs. CDR3 length equals 20 residues. V was pared by 1 base and J by 2 bases, with 23 bases between. Germline V gives CDR1 SEHNR, CDR2 FQNEAQ (reference sequence). Investigators prepared the TCR beta libraries by applying iRepertoire HTBI primers and Arm-PCR of CDR3 regions. TCRdb ran MiXCR on the multiplex PCR reads and lists one entry per CDR3 protein. The table includes a few hundred thousand distinct CDR3 sequences, 23% detected once.

The genes are TRBV7-9 and TRBJ1-4; D unclear. The sequences come from peripheral blood mononuclear cells (PBMCs), collected when the disease was refractory, from a patient treated with antithyroid drugs. This TCR came from a female donor with Graves disease. The CDR3 is CASSLGPTGSRRVTNEKLFF. Written as DNA, the CDR3 is TGTGCCAGCAGCTTAGGCCCCACCGGGAGCAGGAGAGTCACTAATGAAAAACTGTTTTTT.